A selection of T cell receptor beta chains follows, all from one sample in a study of blood T cell repertoires in COVID-19. Clones were read by immunoSEQ multiplex PCR, and TCRdb kept only the in-frame ones, dropping some. Counted here are over 200,000 clones, approximately 81% occurring once; the ten biggest clones make up roughly 20%. Sequencing was performed on peripheral blood. These receptors all come from a woman older than 75 with active or convalescent COVID-19. The CDR3 runs from the conserved cysteine through the conserved F or W. D genes are given only for firm matches. Clone size is not always given. Where it is, it says once, few, many or a class for expanded clones.

size	V	D	J	DNA	CDR3
NA	TRBV18	TRBD1	TRBJ1-5	TGTGCCAGCTCACCGGGACAGTATCAGCCCCAGCATTTT	CASSPGQYQPQHF
NA	TRBV28	TRBD1	TRBJ2-2	TGTGCCAGCAGCGACAGGGCCACCGGGGAGCTGTTTTTT	CASSDRATGELFF
NA	TRBV6-5	NA	TRBJ1-1	TGTGCCAGCAGTTACCGCGGGAGGTACGCTTTCTTT	CASSYRGRYAFF
NA	TRBV24-1	NA	TRBJ2-4	TGTGCCACCAGTGATTCGCCCCGGGAAATAAACATTCAGTACTTC	CATSDSPREINIQYF
NA	TRBV18	NA	TRBJ1-6	TGTGCCAGCTCACCAGACGGGGTCTCACCCCTCCACTTT	CASSPDGVSPLHF
NA	TRBV15	NA	TRBJ2-3	TGTGCCACCAGCCGACTAGAGGCTGGAGATACGCAGTATTTT	CATSRLEAGDTQYF
NA	TRBV27	TRBD1	TRBJ1-2	TGTGCCAGCAGTAAGGGGACAGGGGGCCTCGGCTCTCTCTTTGGCTACACCTTC	CASSKGTGGLGSLFGYTF
NA	TRBV15	TRBD2	TRBJ2-2	TGTGCCACCAGGAGAGCGGGGACTATCGTCGGGGAGCTGTTTTTT	CATRRAGTIVGELFF
NA	TRBV7-8	TRBD1	TRBJ2-7	TGTGCCAGCAGCCGCGGGACAGGGGACTGGAATTCCTACGAGCAGTACTTC	CASSRGTGDWNSYEQYF
NA	TRBV6-5	TRBD2	TRBJ2-2	TGTGCCAGCAGTTACGATATAGCGGGAAGCACCGGGGAGCTGTTTTTT	CASSYDIAGSTGELFF
NA	TRBV2	TRBD2	TRBJ2-7	TGTGCCAGCACCGCGGAGCGGGGGGACTACGAGCAGTACTTC	CASTAERGDYEQYF
NA	TRBV28	NA	TRBJ1-1	TGTGCCAGCTGGCAGGGGTACACTGAAGCTTTCTTT	CASWQGYTEAFF
NA	TRBV6-5	NA	TRBJ2-2	TGTGCCAGCCACCTCACAGGAAACACCGGGGAGCTGTTTTTT	CASHLTGNTGELFF
NA	TRBV5-1	NA	TRBJ2-2	TGCGCCAGCAGCTTGTCAGGGGTATTCGGGGAGCTGTTTTTT	CASSLSGVFGELFF
once	TRBV7-8	NA	TRBJ2-1	TGTGCCAGCAGCTTACGTGAGTACAATGAGCAGTTCTTC	CASSLREYNEQFF
NA	TRBV2	NA	TRBJ1-5	TGTGCCAGCAGTGACGTCAGCAATCAGCCCCAGCATTTT	CASSDVSNQPQHF
NA	TRBV3-1/TRBV3-2	NA	TRBJ2-7	TGTGCCAGCAGACGCTCCTTGGCTGACACCCTCGAGCAGTACTTC	CASRRSLADTLEQYF
few	TRBV18	NA	TRBJ1-5	TGTGCCAGCTCACCGACAGGTAACAGCAATCAGCCCCAGCATTTT	CASSPTGNSNQPQHF
NA	TRBV28	NA	TRBJ2-4	TGTGCCAGCAGCTTAGCCAAAAACATTCAGTACTTC	CASSLAKNIQYF
few	TRBV13	TRBD2	TRBJ2-7	TGTGCCAGCAGCCTGCGGGAGGGCTACGAGCAGTACTTC	CASSLREGYEQYF
NA	TRBV14	NA	TRBJ1-1	TGTGCCAGCAGCCAAGATACAGGGAGGGACACTGAAGCTTTCTTT	CASSQDTGRDTEAFF
once	TRBV18	NA	TRBJ1-3	TGTGCCAGCTCACCCGCCAGGGACTCTGGAAACACCATATATTTT	CASSPARDSGNTIYF
NA	TRBV5-1	TRBD1	TRBJ1-2	TGCGCCAGCGGACAGGGGAACTATGGCTACACCTTC	CASGQGNYGYTF
NA	TRBV5-1	NA	TRBJ2-1	TGCGCCAGCAGCTTGGGGCTCAGGGTTATCAATGAGCAGTTCTTC	CASSLGLRVINEQFF
once	TRBV7-2	NA	TRBJ1-5	TGTGCCAGCAGCTTACGGGGTAACAATCAGCCCCAGCATTTT	CASSLRGNNQPQHF
NA	TRBV5-1	NA	TRBJ1-3	TGCGCCAGCAGCTTGGTGGCTGGAGACTCTGGAAACACCATATATTTT	CASSLVAGDSGNTIYF
NA	TRBV21-1	NA	TRBJ2-5	TGTGCCAGCAGCAAACGCAGGACAGGGCGAGAGACCCAGTACTTC	CASSKRRTGRETQYF
NA	TRBV9	TRBD2	TRBJ2-5	TGTGCCAGCAGCGTCCTAGCGGAAGAGACCCAGTACTTC	CASSVLAEETQYF
NA	TRBV5-4	TRBD1	TRBJ1-4	TGTGCCAGCAGCTTGGCTGTGACAGGGTCTAATGAAAAACTGTTTTTT	CASSLAVTGSNEKLFF
NA	TRBV6-2/TRBV6-3	NA	TRBJ2-6	TGTGCCAGCAGTAGTGCACTCCCTGGGGCCAACGTCCTGACTTTC	CASSSALPGANVLTF
NA	TRBV5-6	TRBD2	TRBJ2-1	TGTGCCAGCAGCCAATCTAGCGGTCCCCCATACAATGAGCAGTTCTTC	CASSQSSGPPYNEQFF
few	TRBV24-1	TRBD1	TRBJ1-2	TGTGCCACCAGTGATCCGAAGACAGGGTCCTATGGCTACACCTTC	CATSDPKTGSYGYTF
NA	TRBV6-5	NA	TRBJ2-1	TGTGCCAGCAGTTCACTTGGACAGAACAATGAGCAGTTCTTC	CASSSLGQNNEQFF
NA	TRBV7-2	NA	TRBJ1-1	TGTGCCAGCAGCTTAGTCGGCCACGGAGACACTGAAGCTTTCTTT	CASSLVGHGDTEAFF
NA	TRBV5-1	TRBD2	TRBJ2-5	TGCGCCAGCAGCTGGCAGACTAGCGGGGTGGAGACCCAGTACTTC	CASSWQTSGVETQYF
NA	TRBV19	TRBD1	TRBJ2-3	TGTGCCAGTAGGACCACAGGGGGAACAGATACGCAGTATTTT	CASRTTGGTDTQYF
NA	TRBV2	TRBD1	TRBJ1-5	TGTGCCAGCACAAACAGGGGCGCGGGCAATCAGCCCCAGCATTTT	CASTNRGAGNQPQHF
NA	TRBV6-1	NA	TRBJ1-1	TGTGCCAGCAGTGAAGCAGGGGGGGACACTGAAGCTTTCTTT	CASSEAGGDTEAFF
NA	TRBV19	TRBD2	TRBJ2-1	TGTGCCAGTATACTAGCGGGAGGATGCGATGAGCAGTTCTTC	CASILAGGCDEQFF
NA	TRBV6-5	NA	TRBJ1-1	TGTGCCAGCAGTTACTCGTTGGGGAGGAACACTGAAGCTTTCTTT	CASSYSLGRNTEAFF
NA	TRBV19	TRBD1	TRBJ1-5	TGTGCCAGTAGTATTCCCCGGGACAGGGGGGGTAATCAGCCCCAGCATTTT	CASSIPRDRGGNQPQHF
NA	TRBV7-8	TRBD2	TRBJ2-1	TGTGCCAGCAGCTTAGGACTAGCGGGGAACAATGAGCAGTTCTTC	CASSLGLAGNNEQFF
NA	TRBV7-2	TRBD1	TRBJ1-1	TGTGCCAGCAGCCTAAGACAGGGGGGAGAAGCTTTCTTT	CASSLRQGGEAFF
once	TRBV19	TRBD2	TRBJ2-1	TGTGCCAGTAGTAGAGGACTAGCGGGAACTCTCCCGAGCTCCTACAATGAGCAGTTCTTC	CASSRGLAGTLPSSYNEQFF
NA	TRBV7-2	NA	TRBJ2-5	TGTGCCAGCAGCCAGGGACAACAAGAGACCCAGTACTTC	CASSQGQQETQYF
NA	TRBV27	NA	TRBJ2-7	TGTGCCAGCAGTTCCCTAGTAAACGAGCAGTACTTC	CASSSLVNEQYF
once	TRBV14	TRBD2	TRBJ2-3	TGTGCCAGCAGCCAAGAGGTTCGGCCTAGCGGGATCATAGATACGCAGTATTTT	CASSQEVRPSGIIDTQYF
NA	TRBV29-1	NA	TRBJ1-2	TGCAGCGTTGGGGCGTCGGCCTATGGCTACACCTTC	CSVGASAYGYTF
NA	TRBV4-3	TRBD2	TRBJ2-3	TGCGCCAGCAGCCTAACGGGAGCGGGGGGGCGGGAAGATACGCAGTATTTT	CASSLTGAGGREDTQYF
once	TRBV20-1	NA	TRBJ1-2	TGCAGTGCTAGTCCCGACACCGGCTATGGCTACACCTTC	CSASPDTGYGYTF
few	TRBV5-1	TRBD1	TRBJ1-3	TGCGCCAGCAGCCAGGGACAGGGGGCGAACACCATATATTTT	CASSQGQGANTIYF
NA	TRBV18	NA	TRBJ1-1	TGTGCCAGCTCAGGGGGGGGCACTGAAGCTTTCTTT	CASSGGGTEAFF
NA	TRBV10-1	NA	TRBJ2-1	TGCGCCAGCAGTGAAACAACGAATGAGCAGTTCTTC	CASSETTNEQFF
NA	TRBV15	NA	TRBJ1-2	TGTGCCACCAGCAGAGATGACGGCGGATACTATGGCTACACCTTC	CATSRDDGGYYGYTF
NA	TRBV25-1	TRBD1	TRBJ1-3	TGTGCCAGCAAAGGCGGACAGGGGAGGGGTGGAAACACCATATATTTT	CASKGGQGRGGNTIYF